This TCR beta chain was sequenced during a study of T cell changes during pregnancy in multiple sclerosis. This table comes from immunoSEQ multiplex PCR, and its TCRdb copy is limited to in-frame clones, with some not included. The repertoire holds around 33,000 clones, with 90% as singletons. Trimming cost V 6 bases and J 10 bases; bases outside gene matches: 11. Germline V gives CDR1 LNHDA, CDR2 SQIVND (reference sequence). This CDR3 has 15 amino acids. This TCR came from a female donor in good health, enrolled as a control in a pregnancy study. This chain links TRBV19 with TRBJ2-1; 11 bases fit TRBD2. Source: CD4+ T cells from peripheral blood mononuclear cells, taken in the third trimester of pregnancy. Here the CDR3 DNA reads TGTGCCAGTAGCACCTTAGCGGGGGGGCAGGGGGAGCAGTTCTTC. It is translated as CASSTLAGGQGEQFF. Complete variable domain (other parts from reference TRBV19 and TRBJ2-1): DGGITQSPKYLFRKEGQNVTLSCEQNLNHDAMYWYRQDPGQGLRLIYYSQIVNDFQKGDIAEGYSVSREKKESFPLTVTSAQKNPTAFYLCASSTLAGGQGEQFFGPGTRLTVL.